Listed below are T cell receptor beta chains from one sample, sequenced in a study of identical twins. MiXCR, applied by TCRdb to the 5' RACE reads, yields one record per CDR3 protein. The table lists a few hundred thousand distinct CDR3 sequences, more than 9% of them singletons. The data also belong to a second study, concerning yellow fever vaccine responses in identical twins.

Sequenced input: PBMCs. Every receptor here comes from a woman aged 18-29 years in good health. The conserved cysteine and the conserved F or W are not part of the CDR3 here. D genes are given only for firm matches.

>-|14|TRBV20-1|TRBJ2-1
SARDFEGISYNEQF
>TRBD2|12|TRBV9|TRBJ2-5
ASTVLGEGETQY
>-|13|TRBV27|TRBJ2-1
ASSFSLAPNNEQF
>TRBD2|15|TRBV15|TRBJ2-3
ATSREDRLAGFKTQY
>TRBD1|12|TRBV7-9|TRBJ1-1
ASSARDRDTEAF
>TRBD1|11|TRBV27|TRBJ2-7
ATGQVISYEQY
>-|12|TRBV29-1|TRBJ1-1
SVVAGTKNTEAF
>-|12|TRBV5-1|TRBJ2-7
ASRVNSLRNEQY
>-|11|TRBV4-3|TRBJ2-7
ASSQERTYEQY
>-|9|TRBV29-1|TRBJ2-6
SVWEANVLT
>-|12|TRBV12-3/TRBV12-4|TRBJ2-2
ASSDRLGPGELF
>-|10|TRBV9|TRBJ2-5
ASSETEETQY
>-|14|TRBV27|TRBJ2-7
ASSWRGAPSSYEQY
>TRBD2|14|TRBV7-9|TRBJ2-3
ASSLPRLAGGDTQY
>-|12|TRBV7-3|TRBJ2-3
ASSSRASTDTQY
>-|11|TRBV29-1|TRBJ2-7
SVEAPLSYEQY
>-|11|TRBV20-1|TRBJ2-7
SAREGLYSEQY
>-|13|TRBV7-2|TRBJ1-1
ASSPGQTMNTEAF
>TRBD2|13|TRBV12-3/TRBV12-4|TRBJ2-3
ASRISGGGTDTQY
>-|9|TRBV30|TRBJ2-3
AWSAQDTQY
>TRBD2|18|TRBV11-1|TRBJ2-1
ASSSHPLGGGGHSYNEQF
>TRBD1|12|TRBV10-3|TRBJ2-7
AISGGQNPWEQY
>TRBD1|11|TRBV12-3/TRBV12-4|TRBJ1-2
ASSFFQGAAYT
>-|11|TRBV7-8|TRBJ1-1
ASSLEGPTGTF